Following are 8 T cell receptor beta chains from one sample sequenced in a study of blood T cell repertoires in COVID-19 (dated by TCRdb to the early 2020s). Receptors were amplified or captured by the immunoSEQ multiplex PCR assay. What TCRdb holds here is the immuneACCESS table cut down to in-frame rearrangements. Part of the clones is not present; checked against another copy, under half of the missing clones reflect an unresolved V gene, and the others are unexplained. For this sample the table gives some 300,000 clones, of which about 87% were detected only once. The top ten constitute 6.3% of the sample. Sequenced sample: peripheral blood. These receptors were collected from a woman aged 45-59 years with COVID-19, enrolled during active disease.

The chain couples TRBV21-1 to TRBJ2-5; the table's D call, TRBD2, has no DNA check behind it. TRBV21-1 corresponds to a pseudogene. The CDR3 has 19 residues. The CDR3 region has the DNA TGTGCCAGCAGCAAAGAAGGGGTGACTAGCGGAGAAAACCAAGAGACCCAGTACTTC. This encodes CASSKEGVTSGENQETQYF.

V is TRBV30 and J is TRBJ1-1; 8 bases align to TRBD1. The CDR3 has 12 residues. The germline CDR1 and CDR2 sequences are GTSNPN and SVGIG (reference sequence). The ends lost 1 base at V and 8 bases at J; junction bases unmatched: 3. Here the CDR3 DNA reads TGTGCCTGGAGTGACCGGGACAGGGAAGCTTTCTTT. It yields the protein CAWSDRDREAFF.

This rearrangement joins TRBV30 to TRBJ1-5; the match to TRBD1 covers 9 bases. The V and J ends lost 6 bases and 6 bases, in that order; junction bases with no gene match: 6. Germline values: CDR1 GTSNPN, CDR2 SVGIG (reference sequence). This CDR3 spans 13 amino acids. The CDR3, as DNA: TGTGCCTGTAACAGGGGGCTGCGTCAGCCCCAGCATTTT. This encodes CACNRGLRQPQHF.

The V gene is TRBV11-3, the J gene TRBJ1-1, with 10 nucleotides matching TRBD1. Per germline, CDR1 SGHNT and CDR2 YENEEA. The V gene end was trimmed by 5 bases and the J gene end by 6 bases; junction bases not matched to a gene: 3. The CDR3 covers 13 residues. CDR3 protein: CASSTGTGAEAFF. CDR3 DNA sequence: TGTGCCAGCAGCACCGGGACAGGGGCTGAAGCTTTCTTT.

The J gene is TRBJ2-1, the V gene TRBV7-2, with a possible D match to TRBD2 (5 bases). This CDR3 is built from 14 residues. Germline V gives CDR1 SGHTA, CDR2 FQGNSA. V was cut by 7 bases and J by 7 bases, with 17 bases left in between. CDR3 nucleotides: TGTGCCAGCACGGAGGCTAGTTCTTTGAATGAGCAGTTCTTC. Translation gives CASTEASSLNEQFF.

The CDR3 region has the DNA TGTGCCAGCAGGGGTCTAGCGGGGCTCCAAGAGACCCAGTACTTC. Its protein is CASRGLAGLQETQYF. The rearrangement links TRBV6-5 to TRBJ2-5; TRBD2 matches at 9 bases. V dropped 6 bases and J dropped 1; count of bases not matched to a gene: 6. The CDR3 is made up of 15 amino acids. Germline loops: CDR1 MNHEY, CDR2 SVGAGI.

This chain connects TRBV6-6 to TRBJ1-6, with 7 nucleotides matching TRBD1. The germline V gene encodes CDR1 MNHNY and CDR2 SVGAGI (reference sequence). The V gene end was trimmed by 0 bases and the J gene end by 9 bases; junction bases not matched to a gene: 8. The CDR3 covers 16 residues. The CDR3 loop reads CASSYSPTGYSSPLHF. The CDR3 DNA is TGTGCCAGCAGTTACTCCCCGACAGGGTATTCTTCACCCCTCCACTTT.

The CDR3 is CSVEKGAQAFF. In DNA form, the CDR3 reads TGCAGCGTTGAAAAGGGGGCGCAAGCTTTCTTT. V usage is TRBV29-1 and J usage is TRBJ1-1, with 7 bases matching TRBD1. V was pared by 2 bases and J by 9 bases, with 3 bases of the junction left unmatched. CDR3 length: 11 residues. The germline V gene has CDR1 SQVTM and CDR2 ANQGSEA.